This TCR beta chain was sequenced for a study of CD8+CD57+ T cells in acquired aplastic anemia (dated by TCRdb to the late 2010s). For context, the study as a whole: DNA extracted from sorted CD4+ and CD8+ cells had a mean of roughly 3.4 ug, with a range of about 0.19 to 27.4 ug. For healthy donor samples, the average read count was around 10 million for CD4+ cells and roughly 11 million for CD8+ cells. Overall study results and their limits: CD8+ Simpson's diversity did not differ significantly between patients and healthy controls (P=0.060). Although roughly 30 CD8+ CDR3 sequences were shared by patients and controls, these sequences appeared highly expressed in patients and within the immunodominant clones of patients.

In the study, sorted CD4+ and CD8+ blood T cells from patients with severe aplastic anemia and from healthy subjects underwent deep sequencing of TCR repertoires. Ficoll-Paque density gradient centrifugation was used to isolate peripheral blood mononuclear cells. Before DNA was extracted, CD4+ and CD8+ T cells were sorted using either FACS or magnetic beads. V has 7 bases trimmed and J has 6 bases trimmed; junction bases matching no gene number 14. Sequences SQVTM (CDR1) and ANQGSEA (CDR2) are obtained from the germline V gene. There are 15 amino acids in the CDR3, from cysteine to phenylalanine inclusive. Only the CDR3 DNA stays, 45 bases, in frame from base 1. Genomic DNA served as template for TCR beta VDJ combination and CDR3 sequence profiling. TCR repertoire sequencing was run on an Illumina HiSeq 2000. The source study handled its data this way. TRBV/TRBJ rearrangement plots, CDR3 size and DJ length profiles, and Simpson's diversity index were used to assess repertoires. The immunodominant clone was defined as the most abundant DNA sequence in deep sequencing data. CDR3 amino acid sequences were screened for sharing across subjects and compared with published repertoires and the VDJdb database. TCRdb reran the public reads through fastp at Q25 and MiXCR, keeping productive beta chains. CDR3 protein duplicates are merged, each entry listing the most common genes and DNA. It is TCRdb's table, rather than the study itself, that gives the V and J calls and clone size. The sample profile shows 30,000 to 40,000 distinct CDR3 sequences; 76% of them were found once. Together, the top ten hold over 20% of the sample.

This clonotype was counted a few times. Its antigen remains undetermined. Base qualities are not recorded, but no much larger clone differs from it by a single base. Rearrangement joined TRBV29-1 to TRBJ2-3; TRBD2 lines up with 9 middle nucleotides. The sequence came from a human donor in good health, serving as a control. The sequencing sample was made of sorted CD4+, CD8+, or CD8+CD57+ T cells (not recorded which) from PBMCs. The DNA sequence is TGCAGCGCGTCGGGGCGCTTAGCGGGGGCTGATACGCAGTATTTT. This translates into CSASGRLAGADTQYF.